What follows is one TCR beta chain and its context. Its antigen is not identified. This sample was included in a study of T cell responses to AZD1222 COVID-19 vaccine. Study-wide background: Second-dose schedules of about 4 or about 12 weeks were combined. General study points: Baseline serology detected seropositivity in only 6 or 7 AZD1222 recipients. Possibly, clonal diversity was underestimated; donors were largely white British and included more females.

The CDR3 covers 13 residues. The ends were cut back, 2 bases at V and 14 bases at J, with 16 bases in the middle. The germline CDR1 and CDR2 sequences are SNHLY and FYNNEI. Assay: immunoSEQ multiplex PCR; the TCRdb copy retains only in-frame clones and omits some. The sample includes over 120,000 clones, more than 90% of them seen just once. The sample consisted of peripheral blood, taken on day 0 of AZD1222 vaccination. The TCR sequence derives from an adult in good health. The rearrangement uses TRBV2 and TRBJ2-1; a weak D match, TRBD2 (6 bases). The CDR3 DNA follows: TGTGCCAGCAGTGAACCCTATGGAGGGAAGGAGTTCTTC. It is translated as CASSEPYGGKEFF.